This T cell receptor beta chain was captured in a study of read filtering for tumor transcriptome and immune sequencing. Study-level findings and limits: Compared with RNA-seq, IR-seq gave much higher clonotype depth and reliability.

At the time of active disease, bone marrow was collected from every patient. Molecular barcoded adaptors covering alpha/delta and beta/gamma chains were used on roughly 400 ng RNA. TCRdb itself ran the reads through MiXCR, one entry per CDR3 protein. The table has about 27,000 distinct CDR3 sequences, approximately 15% seen once. This clonotype came up many times. Its antigen remains unknown. Germline V gene sequence: CDR1 MDHEN, CDR2 SYDVKM. CDR3 length: 14 amino acids. V dropped 5 bases and J dropped 7; count of bases not matched to a gene: 3. V and J are TRBV28 and TRBJ1-4; 11 nucleotides match TRBD1. Source material: a population of CD138-negative cells sorted from bone marrow. The clonotype was recovered from a donor over 35 with multiple myeloma. This CDR3 is CASSPGTGGEKLFF. Here the CDR3 DNA reads TGTGCCAGCAGTCCCGGGACAGGGGGTGAAAAACTGTTTTTT.